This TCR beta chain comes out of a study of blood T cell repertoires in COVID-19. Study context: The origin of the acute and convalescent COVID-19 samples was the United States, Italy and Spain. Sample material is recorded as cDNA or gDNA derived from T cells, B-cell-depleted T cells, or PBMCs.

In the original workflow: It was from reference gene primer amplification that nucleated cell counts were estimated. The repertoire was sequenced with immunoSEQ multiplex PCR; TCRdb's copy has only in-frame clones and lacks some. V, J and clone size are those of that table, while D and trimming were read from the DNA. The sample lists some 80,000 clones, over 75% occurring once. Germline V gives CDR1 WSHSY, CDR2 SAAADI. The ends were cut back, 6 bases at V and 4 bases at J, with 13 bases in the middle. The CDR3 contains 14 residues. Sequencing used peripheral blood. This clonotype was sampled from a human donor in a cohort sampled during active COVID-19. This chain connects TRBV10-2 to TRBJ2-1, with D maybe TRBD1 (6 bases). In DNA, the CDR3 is TGCGCCAGCAGGGTCGGGACACTTTACAATGAGCAGTTCTTC. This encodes CASRVGTLYNEQFF.